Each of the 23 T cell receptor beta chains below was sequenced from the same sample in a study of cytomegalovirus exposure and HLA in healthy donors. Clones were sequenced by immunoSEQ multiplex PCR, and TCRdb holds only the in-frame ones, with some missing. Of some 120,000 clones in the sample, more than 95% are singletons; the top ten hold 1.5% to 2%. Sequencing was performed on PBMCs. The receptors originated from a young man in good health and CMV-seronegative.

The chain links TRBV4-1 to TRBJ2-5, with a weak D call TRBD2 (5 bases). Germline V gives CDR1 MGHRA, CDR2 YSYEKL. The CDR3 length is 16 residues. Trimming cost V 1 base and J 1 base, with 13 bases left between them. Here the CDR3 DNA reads TGCGCCAGCAGCCAAGTGATGGCTAGCACCCAAGAGACCCAGTACTTC. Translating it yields CASSQVMASTQETQYF.

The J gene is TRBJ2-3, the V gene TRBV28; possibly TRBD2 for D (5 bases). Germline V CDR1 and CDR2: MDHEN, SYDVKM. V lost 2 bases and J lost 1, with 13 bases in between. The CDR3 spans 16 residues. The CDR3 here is CASSLEMRVGTDTQYF. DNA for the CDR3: TGTGCCAGCAGTTTAGAAATGAGGGTAGGCACAGATACGCAGTATTTT.

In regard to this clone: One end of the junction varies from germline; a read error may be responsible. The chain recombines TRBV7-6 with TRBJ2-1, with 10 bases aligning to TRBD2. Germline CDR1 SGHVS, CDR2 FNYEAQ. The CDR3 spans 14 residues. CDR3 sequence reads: CAGSLVAGGNEQFF. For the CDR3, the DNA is TGTGCCGGCAGCCTGGTAGCGGGAGGCAATGAGCAGTTCTTC.

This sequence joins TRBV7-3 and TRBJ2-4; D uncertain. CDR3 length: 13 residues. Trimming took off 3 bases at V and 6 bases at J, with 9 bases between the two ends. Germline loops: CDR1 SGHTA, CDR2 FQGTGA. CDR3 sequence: CASSFSSGNIQYF. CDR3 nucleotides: TGTGCCAGCAGCTTCTCGTCGGGAAACATTCAGTACTTC.

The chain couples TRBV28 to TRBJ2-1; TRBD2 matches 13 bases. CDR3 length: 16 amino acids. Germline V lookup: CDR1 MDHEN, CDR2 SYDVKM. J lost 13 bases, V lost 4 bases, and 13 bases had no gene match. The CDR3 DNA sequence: TGTGCCAGCAGTTCGAGTATACTAGCGGGAGGGCCGTCTCAGTTCTTC. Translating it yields CASSSSILAGGPSQFF.

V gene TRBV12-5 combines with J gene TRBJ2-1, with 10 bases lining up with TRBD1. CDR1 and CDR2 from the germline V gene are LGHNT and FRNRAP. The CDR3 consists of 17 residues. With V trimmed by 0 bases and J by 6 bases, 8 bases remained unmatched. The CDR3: CASGLVQGTGVPNEQFF. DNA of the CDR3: TGTGCTAGTGGTTTGGTACAAGGGACAGGGGTCCCCAATGAGCAGTTCTTC.

This chain's CDR3 is CAASGGDSGNTIYF. DNA for the CDR3: TGTGCCGCCTCGGGTGGCGATTCTGGAAACACCATATATTTT. V and J are TRBV6-5 and TRBJ1-3, with D hard to call. Trimming left V 11 bases short and J 1 base short, with 15 bases between. The CDR3 spans 14 residues. Germline V gene data show CDR1 as MNHEY and CDR2 as SVGAGI.

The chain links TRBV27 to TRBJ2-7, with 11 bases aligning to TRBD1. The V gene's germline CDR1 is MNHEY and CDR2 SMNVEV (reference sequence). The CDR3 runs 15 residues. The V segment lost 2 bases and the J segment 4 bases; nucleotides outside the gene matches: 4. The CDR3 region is CASSLRGTGGYEQYF. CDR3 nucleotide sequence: TGTGCCAGCAGTTTACGGGGGACAGGGGGGTACGAGCAGTACTTC.

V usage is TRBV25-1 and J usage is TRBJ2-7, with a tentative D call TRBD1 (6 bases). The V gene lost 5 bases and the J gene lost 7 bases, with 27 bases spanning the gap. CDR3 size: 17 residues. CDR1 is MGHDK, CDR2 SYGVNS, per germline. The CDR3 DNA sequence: TGTGCCAGCAGTCCCCTATCCTCCTCAGGGGTATCGGAAGAGCAGTACTTC. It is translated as CASSPLSSSGVSEEQYF.

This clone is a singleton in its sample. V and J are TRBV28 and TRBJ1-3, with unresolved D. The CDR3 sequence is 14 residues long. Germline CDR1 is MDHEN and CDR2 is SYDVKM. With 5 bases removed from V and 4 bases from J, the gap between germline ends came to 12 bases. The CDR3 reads CASSPLSPGNTIYF. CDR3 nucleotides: TGTGCCAGCAGTCCCCTATCTCCAGGAAACACCATATATTTT.

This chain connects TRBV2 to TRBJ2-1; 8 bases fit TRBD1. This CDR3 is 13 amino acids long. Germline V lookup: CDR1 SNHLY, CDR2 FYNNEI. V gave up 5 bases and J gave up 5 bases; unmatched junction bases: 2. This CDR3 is CASSLDRDNEQFF. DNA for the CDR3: TGTGCCAGCAGTTTGGACAGGGACAATGAGCAGTTCTTC.

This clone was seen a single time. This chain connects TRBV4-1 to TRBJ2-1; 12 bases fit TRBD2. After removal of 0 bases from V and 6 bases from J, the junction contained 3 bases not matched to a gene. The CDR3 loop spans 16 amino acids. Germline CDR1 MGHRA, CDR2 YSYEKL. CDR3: CASSQETSGSGNEQFF. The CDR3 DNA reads TGCGCCAGCAGCCAAGAGACTAGCGGGAGTGGCAATGAGCAGTTCTTC.

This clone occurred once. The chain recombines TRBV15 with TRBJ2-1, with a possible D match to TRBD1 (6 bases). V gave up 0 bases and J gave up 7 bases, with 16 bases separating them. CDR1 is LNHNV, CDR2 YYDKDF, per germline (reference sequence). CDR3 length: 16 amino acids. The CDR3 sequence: CATSRDQGGLPNEQFF. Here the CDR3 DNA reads TGTGCCACCAGCAGAGATCAAGGGGGTCTGCCTAATGAGCAGTTCTTC.

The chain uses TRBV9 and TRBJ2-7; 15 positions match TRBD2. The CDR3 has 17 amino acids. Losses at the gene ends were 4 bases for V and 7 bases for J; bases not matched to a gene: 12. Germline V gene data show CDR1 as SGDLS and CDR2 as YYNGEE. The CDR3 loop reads CASSPGLAGGSVEEQYF. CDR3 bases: TGTGCCAGCAGCCCAGGACTAGCGGGAGGGTCGGTAGAAGAGCAGTACTTC.

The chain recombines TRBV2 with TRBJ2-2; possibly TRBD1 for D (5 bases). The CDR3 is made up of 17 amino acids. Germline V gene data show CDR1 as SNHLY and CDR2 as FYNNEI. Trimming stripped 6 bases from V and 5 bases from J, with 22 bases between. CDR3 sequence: CASSPRAVKGRTGELFF. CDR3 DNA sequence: TGTGCCAGCAGCCCCAGGGCCGTGAAGGGAAGGACCGGGGAGCTGTTTTTT.

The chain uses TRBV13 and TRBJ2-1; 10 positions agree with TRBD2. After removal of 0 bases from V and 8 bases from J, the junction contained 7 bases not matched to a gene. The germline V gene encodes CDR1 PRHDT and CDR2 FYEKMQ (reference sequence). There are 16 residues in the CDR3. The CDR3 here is CASSLGLAGIVDEQFF. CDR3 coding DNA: TGTGCCAGCAGCTTAGGACTAGCGGGAATTGTAGATGAGCAGTTCTTC.

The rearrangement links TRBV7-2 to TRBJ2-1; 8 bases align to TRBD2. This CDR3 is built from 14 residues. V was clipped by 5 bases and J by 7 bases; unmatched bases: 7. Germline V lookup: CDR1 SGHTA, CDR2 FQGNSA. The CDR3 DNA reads TGTGCCAGCAGCCCGCGGACTAGCTGGAATGAGCAGTTCTTC. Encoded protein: CASSPRTSWNEQFF.

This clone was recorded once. The CDR3 reads CASSPPQAAITDTQYF. The CDR3 nucleotides read TGTGCCAGCAGCCCGCCCCAGGCAGCAATCACAGATACGCAGTATTTT. The rearrangement joins TRBV7-9 to TRBJ2-3, with no clear D. V dropped 5 bases and J dropped 2 bases, with 17 bases sitting between them. The CDR3 loop spans 16 amino acids. CDR1 is SEHNR, CDR2 FQNEAQ, per germline (reference sequence).

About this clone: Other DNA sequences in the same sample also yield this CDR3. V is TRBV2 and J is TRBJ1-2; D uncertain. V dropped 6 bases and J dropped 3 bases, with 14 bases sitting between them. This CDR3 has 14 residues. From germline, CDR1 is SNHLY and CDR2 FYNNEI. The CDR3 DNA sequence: TGTGCCAGCAGGCGTCTCTTACGGGACTATGGCTACACCTTC. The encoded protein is CASRRLLRDYGYTF. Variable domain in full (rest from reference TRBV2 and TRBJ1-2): EPEVTQTPSHQVTQMGQEVILRCVPISNHLYFYWYRQILGQKVEFLVSFYNNEISEKSEIFDDQFSVERPDGSNFTLKIRSTKLEDSAMYFCASRRLLRDYGYTFGSGTRLTVV.

The CDR3 region has the DNA TGTGCCAGCAGTTTGAGGGCGGAATGGATGAACACTGAAGCTTTCTTT. Translated, it gives CASSLRAEWMNTEAFF. V and J are TRBV28 and TRBJ1-1, with D unclear. CDR1 and CDR2 (germline): MDHEN, SYDVKM. V was pared by 3 bases and J by 0 bases, with 14 bases between. The CDR3 runs to 16 residues.

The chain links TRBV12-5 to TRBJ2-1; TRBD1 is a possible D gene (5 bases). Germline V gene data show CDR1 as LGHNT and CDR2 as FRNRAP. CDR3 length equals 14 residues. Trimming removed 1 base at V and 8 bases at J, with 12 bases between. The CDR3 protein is CASGLGAGSDEQFF. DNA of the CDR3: TGTGCTAGTGGTTTGGGGGCAGGGTCAGATGAGCAGTTCTTC.

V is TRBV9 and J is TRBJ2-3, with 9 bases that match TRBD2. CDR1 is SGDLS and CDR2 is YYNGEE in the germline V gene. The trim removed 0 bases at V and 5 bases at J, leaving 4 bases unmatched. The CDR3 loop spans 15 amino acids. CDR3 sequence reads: CASSVGGLAGDTQYF. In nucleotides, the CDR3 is TGTGCCAGCAGCGTAGGGGGACTAGCTGGAGATACGCAGTATTTT.

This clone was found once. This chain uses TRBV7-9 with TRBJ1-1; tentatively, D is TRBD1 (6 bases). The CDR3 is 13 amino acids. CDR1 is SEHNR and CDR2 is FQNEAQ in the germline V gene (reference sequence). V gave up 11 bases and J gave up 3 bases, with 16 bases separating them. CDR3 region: CAGTGQLDTEAFF. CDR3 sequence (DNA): TGTGCCGGTACTGGACAGCTGGACACTGAAGCTTTCTTT.